This T cell receptor beta chain was observed in a study of T cell responses to AZD1222 COVID-19 vaccine. Findings and limits, study-wide: Targeting of unmutated variant regions was reportedly seen in nearly half of spike-specific TCRs. With dominance at 160-218 and 743-854, vaccine-associated CD4 TCRs spanned spike. Among AZD1222 vaccinees, only five to seven were seropositive at baseline.

With regard to this clone: Its antigen is still unknown.

The data were produced by immunoSEQ multiplex PCR, yet TCRdb's version contains in-frame clones alone and is incomplete. The table records approximately 80,000 clones, approximately 85% of them present only once. The source is an adult who received the AZD1222 COVID-19 vaccine. The material sequenced was peripheral blood, taken 28 days after the second AZD1222 dose.

The CDR3: CASSYNRGQGGLAFF. CDR3 coding DNA: TGTGCCAGCAGTTACAACCGTGGACAGGGGGGCTTGGCTTTCTTT. The chain combines TRBV6-5 with TRBJ1-1, with 10 positions matching TRBD1. CDR3 size: 15 residues. With 2 bases clipped from V and 11 bases from J, the junction kept 11 bases outside the gene matches. Germline values: CDR1 MNHEY, CDR2 SVGAGI.